This T cell receptor beta chain emerged from a study of T cell responses to AZD1222 COVID-19 vaccine (dated by TCRdb to 2020 to 2023). About the investigation overall: AZD1222 recipients with second doses at about 4 weeks or about 12 weeks were pooled, because spike-specific TCR depth and breadth did not differ between schedules. TCR sequencing was performed for roughly 250 trial participants, of whom some 200 were given two doses of AZD1222 and around 25 were given two doses of MenACWY control vaccine. Trial participants were enrolled into age subgroups of 18-55, 56-69 and 70-plus years, which contained around 150, 29 and 61 TCR-sequenced participants, respectively.

The CDR3 regions of human TCRbeta chains were analyzed by immunosequencing. In the authors' own workflow: TCRs in the repertoires were compared against a reference library of SARS-CoV-2-specific TCRs that had been generated with the MIRA antigen-specificity platform. Breadth was defined as the fraction of unique TCRs that were SARS-CoV-2-associated, and depth was defined as the fraction of total T cells that were SARS-CoV-2-associated. Using the MIRA data, each spike-specific TCR was assigned both to the spike region to which the TCR was reactive and to a CD4 or CD8 class. Log10-transformed breadth and depth values were compared by one-way ANOVA with Sidak's multiple comparisons tests. Sourced from immuneACCESS, this table was stored by TCRdb with only in-frame sequences that have V and J called. A share of the clones is absent; for the studies checked, an unresolved V gene accounts for under half, and the remainder has no known explanation. That table gives V, J and clone size, and the DNA gave D and trimming. Counted in this sample were 100,000 or so clones; roughly nine tenths of them appeared once. The ten largest clones add up to approximately 15% of the sample.

CDR1 and CDR2 are read off the germline V gene (reference sequence) as PRHDT and FYEKMQ. The CDR3 measures 16 amino acids from cysteine to phenylalanine. The sequence is cut down to CDR3 DNA, 48 bases in frame from base 1. V loses 4 bases, J loses 3 bases, and the germline ends lie 17 bases apart. Overall study outcomes, separate from this receptor: Conclusions about previously exposed vaccinees are limited because only six or seven AZD1222 recipients were SARS-CoV-2 seropositive at baseline. After two AZD1222 doses, both the breadth and the depth of spike-specific TCRs were significantly higher than at day 0 and than in MenACWY recipients. The whole spike protein was spanned by vaccine-associated CD4 TCRs, and dominant responses were seen in regions 160-218 and 743-854. The 56-69-year group was small, and its depth increase did not reach significance, likely because of low power. Participants were mostly white British and included more females than males, and it was suggested by the authors that clonal diversity may have been underestimated. Because no day 14 peak-response samples were available, the repertoires could be characterized only after the peak T cell response. Reportedly, close to half of the unique spike-specific TCRs recognized epitopes lying outside the regions that are mutated in the B.1.351 and B.1.1.7 variants.

Notes on this clone: Its binding antigen is unknown. Per-nucleotide qualities are absent, and no much larger clonotype sits a single base away.

The sample's time point label is to be understood as: baseline before first vaccination. Vaccinee samples were obtained from the UK trials COV001 and COV002, which included a single-blind randomized controlled phase 2/3 trial of AZD1222 (ChAdOx1 nCoV-19) in healthy adults. For TCRbeta chain sequencing, PBMC samples from trial participants were taken at day 0 and at day 28 after the second dose. This clonotype originated in an adult in good health. The source was peripheral blood, collected on day 0 of AZD1222 vaccination. The chain is assembled from TRBV13 and TRBJ2-3; a tentative D match to TRBD2 spans 6 bases. The encoded CDR3 is CASSSTLGGLTDTQYF. The nucleotide sequence is given as TGTGCCAGCAGCTCGACCCTTGGGGGGTTAACAGATACGCAGTATTTT.